The rows below give T cell receptor beta chains drawn from one sample of a study of OX40 agonist ivuxolimab in advanced cancers. Measured with immunoSEQ multiplex PCR; TCRdb has only the in-frame clones, and not every one. The sample includes 60,000 to 75,000 clones, around 82% of them seen just once. Source: CD4+ or CD8+ T cells sorted from blood, taken in a trial of the OX40 agonist ivuxolimab. These receptors all stem from an adult with an advanced solid tumor such as melanoma, head and neck, liver or kidney cancer. CDR3s include the opening cysteine and the closing phenylalanine or tryptophan. D genes are given only for firm matches. Not every row has a clone size; where given, it reads once, few, many or a size class.

J gene: TRBJ1-2
V gene: TRBV5-4
D gene: .
clone size: .
CDR3 DNA: TGTGCCAGCAGCTCAGGACAGAAGAACTATGGCTACACCTTC
CDR3 protein: CASSSGQKNYGYTF

J gene: TRBJ1-5
V gene: TRBV5-8
D gene: .
clone size: .
CDR3 DNA: TGTGCCAGCAGCTTAGGACGGTATAGCAATCAGCCCCAGCATTTT
CDR3 protein: CASSLGRYSNQPQHF

J gene: TRBJ2-5
V gene: TRBV9
D gene: .
clone size: once
CDR3 DNA: TGTGCCAGCAGCGTAGATGGGGGGCGCTTCCCCGAGGCCCAGTACTTC
CDR3 protein: CASSVDGGRFPEAQYF

J gene: TRBJ1-2
V gene: TRBV29-1
D gene: .
clone size: few
CDR3 DNA: TGCAGCGTCGAGGGGCAGCTTAACTATGGCTACACCTTC
CDR3 protein: CSVEGQLNYGYTF

J gene: TRBJ2-7
V gene: TRBV7-9
D gene: .
clone size: .
CDR3 DNA: TGTGCCAGCAGCTTGCCGACAGGCGGCGAGCAGTACTTC
CDR3 protein: CASSLPTGGEQYF

J gene: TRBJ1-2
V gene: TRBV11-3
D gene: TRBD1
clone size: few
CDR3 DNA: TGTGCCAGATTACCGGGACAGCTCTATGGCTACACCTTC
CDR3 protein: CARLPGQLYGYTF

J gene: TRBJ2-2
V gene: TRBV18
D gene: TRBD1
clone size: .
CDR3 DNA: TGTGCCAGCTCACCAGGACAGGGTTACACCGGGGAGCTGTTTTTT
CDR3 protein: CASSPGQGYTGELFF

J gene: TRBJ2-4
V gene: TRBV10-1
D gene: TRBD1
clone size: .
CDR3 DNA: TGCGCCCGACCGACAGGGACCTTAGCCAAAAACATTCAGTACTTC
CDR3 protein: CARPTGTLAKNIQYF

J gene: TRBJ2-4
V gene: TRBV29-1
D gene: .
clone size: .
CDR3 DNA: TGCAGCGTTGAAACCCTAGCAGGGGACATTCAGTACTTC
CDR3 protein: CSVETLAGDIQYF

J gene: TRBJ1-5
V gene: TRBV7-7
D gene: .
clone size: .
CDR3 DNA: TGTGCTAGCAGCTTAGATATTAAAAGGGGTGGGCAGCCCCAGCATTTT
CDR3 protein: CASSLDIKRGGQPQHF

J gene: TRBJ1-1
V gene: TRBV30
D gene: .
clone size: .
CDR3 DNA: TGTGCCTGGAGTGTATTCCCAGGGCAAGCTTTCTTT
CDR3 protein: CAWSVFPGQAFF

J gene: TRBJ2-1
V gene: TRBV4-3
D gene: .
clone size: .
CDR3 DNA: TGCGCCAGCAGCCTTTTTGGGGCGGGGAGCTCCTACAATGAGCAGTTCTTC
CDR3 protein: CASSLFGAGSSYNEQFF

J gene: TRBJ1-1
V gene: TRBV6-5
D gene: TRBD1
clone size: .
CDR3 DNA: TGTGCCAGCAATCCACAGGGGATGAACACTGAAGCTTTCTTT
CDR3 protein: CASNPQGMNTEAFF

J gene: TRBJ2-7
V gene: TRBV7-2
D gene: TRBD1
clone size: .
CDR3 DNA: TGTGCCAGCAGCCCTGGGACAGGGAGCTACGAGCAGTACTTC
CDR3 protein: CASSPGTGSYEQYF

J gene: TRBJ2-3
V gene: TRBV30
D gene: .
clone size: .
CDR3 DNA: TGTGCCTGGAGTCAACCGAGCGGGCGCACAGATACGCAGTATTTT
CDR3 protein: CAWSQPSGRTDTQYF

J gene: TRBJ2-5
V gene: TRBV19
D gene: .
clone size: .
CDR3 DNA: TGTGCCAGTAGTATTCCCAAGGGTGCTGGAGAGACCCAGTACTTC
CDR3 protein: CASSIPKGAGETQYF

J gene: TRBJ1-6
V gene: TRBV5-1
D gene: TRBD1
clone size: .
CDR3 DNA: TGCGCCAGCAGCACAGGGGAACCTAATTCACCCCTCCACTTT
CDR3 protein: CASSTGEPNSPLHF

J gene: TRBJ2-1
V gene: TRBV12-5
D gene: .
clone size: .
CDR3 DNA: TGTGCTAGTGGTTTGGTACTGGCTGGATGGGCCAATGAGCAGTTCTTC
CDR3 protein: CASGLVLAGWANEQFF

J gene: TRBJ1-2
V gene: TRBV30
D gene: TRBD1
clone size: .
CDR3 DNA: TGTGCCTGGAGAAAACAGGGGGCGGCCGTCTATGGCTACACCTTC
CDR3 protein: CAWRKQGAAVYGYTF

J gene: TRBJ2-1
V gene: TRBV21-1
D gene: .
clone size: .
CDR3 DNA: TGTGCCAGCAGCAAAGACGGATACAATGAGCAGTTCTTC
CDR3 protein: CASSKDGYNEQFF

J gene: TRBJ2-7
V gene: TRBV27
D gene: TRBD1
clone size: .
CDR3 DNA: TGTGCCAGCAGTACAGGGACAGATCGTCCCTACGAGCAGTACTTC
CDR3 protein: CASSTGTDRPYEQYF

J gene: TRBJ2-5
V gene: TRBV10-2
D gene: TRBD2
clone size: .
CDR3 DNA: TGCGCCAGCAGCGGATGGGGACTAGAGGATGAGACCCAGTACTTC
CDR3 protein: CASSGWGLEDETQYF

J gene: TRBJ1-2
V gene: TRBV6-6
D gene: .
clone size: .
CDR3 DNA: TGTGCCAGCACCGACGGGTCCCGTAACTATGGCTACACCTTC
CDR3 protein: CASTDGSRNYGYTF

J gene: TRBJ2-2
V gene: TRBV9
D gene: .
clone size: .
CDR3 DNA: TGTGCCAGCAGCGTAGCTACGGCAACGAACACCGGGGAGCTGTTTTTT
CDR3 protein: CASSVATATNTGELFF

J gene: TRBJ2-2
V gene: TRBV7-9
D gene: .
clone size: .
CDR3 DNA: TGTGCCAGCAGCCTTTCTTATCCCGGGGAGCTGTTTTTT
CDR3 protein: CASSLSYPGELFF

J gene: TRBJ1-2
V gene: TRBV4-1
D gene: .
clone size: .
CDR3 DNA: TGCGCCAGCAGCCAAGGGCAACAGCAGAGCTATGGCTACACCTTC
CDR3 protein: CASSQGQQQSYGYTF

J gene: TRBJ2-7
V gene: TRBV7-2
D gene: TRBD2
clone size: .
CDR3 DNA: TGTGCCAGCAGCTTAACACTCGCCGGGGGGTCCTACGAGCAGTACTTC
CDR3 protein: CASSLTLAGGSYEQYF

J gene: TRBJ1-1
V gene: TRBV11-3
D gene: .
clone size: .
CDR3 DNA: TGTGCCAGCAGCCATAACGAAAGGACTGAAGCTTTCTTT
CDR3 protein: CASSHNERTEAFF

J gene: TRBJ2-1
V gene: TRBV7-2
D gene: TRBD2
clone size: few
CDR3 DNA: TGTGCCAGCAGCTTAGCTTCCTCTTGGACTAGTCCCCAGGAGCAGTTCTTC
CDR3 protein: CASSLASSWTSPQEQFF

J gene: TRBJ1-5
V gene: TRBV5-8
D gene: TRBD1
clone size: .
CDR3 DNA: TGTGCCAGCAGCTTGGGGGGGACAGGTCATCAGCCCCAGCATTTT
CDR3 protein: CASSLGGTGHQPQHF

J gene: TRBJ1-3
V gene: TRBV4-3
D gene: TRBD1
clone size: once
CDR3 DNA: TGCGCCAGCAGCCAAGAGGTCCGACAGGGGTTAGGAAACACCATATATTTT
CDR3 protein: CASSQEVRQGLGNTIYF

J gene: TRBJ1-2
V gene: TRBV27
D gene: .
clone size: once
CDR3 DNA: TGTGCCAGCACCCGGTGGGGGGCTAACTATGGCTACACCTTC
CDR3 protein: CASTRWGANYGYTF

J gene: TRBJ2-6
V gene: TRBV5-4
D gene: .
clone size: .
CDR3 DNA: TGTGCCAGCAGCTTGCCGGGGGCGGTTGGGGCCAACGTCCTGACTTTC
CDR3 protein: CASSLPGAVGANVLTF

J gene: TRBJ1-1
V gene: TRBV21-1
D gene: .
clone size: few
CDR3 DNA: TGTGCCAGCTACATGGACAGATACACTGAAGCTTTCTTT
CDR3 protein: CASYMDRYTEAFF

J gene: TRBJ1-1
V gene: TRBV15
D gene: .
clone size: .
CDR3 DNA: TGTGCCACCAGCAGAGATGGACGGTTCGAAGCTTTCTTT
CDR3 protein: CATSRDGRFEAFF

J gene: TRBJ1-6
V gene: TRBV30
D gene: .
clone size: once
CDR3 DNA: TGTGCCTGGAGTCGGGGGGAGCGATCCTATAATTCACCCCTCCACTTT
CDR3 protein: CAWSRGERSYNSPLHF

J gene: TRBJ2-5
V gene: TRBV9
D gene: .
clone size: .
CDR3 DNA: TGTGCCAGCAGCGTCGGTGGGGGGATAAAAGAGACCCAGTACTTC
CDR3 protein: CASSVGGGIKETQYF

J gene: TRBJ1-2
V gene: TRBV5-1
D gene: .
clone size: .
CDR3 DNA: TGCGCCAGCAGCCTTTCGGGCTATGGCTACACCTTC
CDR3 protein: CASSLSGYGYTF

J gene: TRBJ1-1
V gene: TRBV7-9
D gene: TRBD1
clone size: few
CDR3 DNA: TGTGCCAGCGGATGGACAGGGACGAACACTGAAGCTTTCTTT
CDR3 protein: CASGWTGTNTEAFF

J gene: TRBJ1-1
V gene: TRBV5-4
D gene: .
clone size: .
CDR3 DNA: TGTGCCAGCAGGTCCCCATCCGGATCTGAAGCTTTCTTT
CDR3 protein: CASRSPSGSEAFF

J gene: TRBJ2-7
V gene: TRBV10-1
D gene: .
clone size: .
CDR3 DNA: TGCGCCAGCAGTTCAGGGTACTCCTACGAGCAGTACTTC
CDR3 protein: CASSSGYSYEQYF

J gene: TRBJ2-3
V gene: TRBV5-1
D gene: .
clone size: few
CDR3 DNA: TGCGCCAGCAGCTTGGACAGCAACCTTGGAGGAGATACGCAGTATTTT
CDR3 protein: CASSLDSNLGGDTQYF

J gene: TRBJ2-2
V gene: TRBV27
D gene: .
clone size: once
CDR3 DNA: TGTGCCAGCAGTTTATTAGCGGGGACAGGATGGAACACCGGGGAGCTGTTTTTT
CDR3 protein: CASSLLAGTGWNTGELFF

J gene: TRBJ1-6
V gene: TRBV4-2
D gene: TRBD1
clone size: .
CDR3 DNA: TGTGCCAGCAGCCCAGAGGACAGGGCGAATTCACCCCTCCACTTT
CDR3 protein: CASSPEDRANSPLHF

J gene: TRBJ1-2
V gene: TRBV5-5
D gene: .
clone size: .
CDR3 DNA: TGTGCCAGCAGCTTCCTTAACCAGAACTATGGCTACACCTTC
CDR3 protein: CASSFLNQNYGYTF

J gene: TRBJ2-5
V gene: TRBV6-1
D gene: .
clone size: .
CDR3 DNA: TGTGCCAGCAGTGATGCGGCGGGGAGTTTTGAGACCCAGTACTTC
CDR3 protein: CASSDAAGSFETQYF

J gene: TRBJ2-1
V gene: TRBV6-1
D gene: .
clone size: .
CDR3 DNA: TGTGCCAGCAGTGAACCCCTAAGGAATGAGCAGTTCTTC
CDR3 protein: CASSEPLRNEQFF

J gene: TRBJ1-2
V gene: TRBV30
D gene: .
clone size: .
CDR3 DNA: TGTGCCTGGAGTGGGTCGACAGTAACCTCTAACTATGGCTACACCTTC
CDR3 protein: CAWSGSTVTSNYGYTF

J gene: TRBJ2-1
V gene: TRBV7-8
D gene: .
clone size: .
CDR3 DNA: TGTGCCAGCAGCTTACGGCTCGAGTGGCCCTACAATGAGCAGTTCTTC
CDR3 protein: CASSLRLEWPYNEQFF

J gene: TRBJ1-1
V gene: TRBV19
D gene: .
clone size: .
CDR3 DNA: TGTGCCAGTAGTCAGGGTTGGGACACTGAAGCTTTCTTT
CDR3 protein: CASSQGWDTEAFF

J gene: TRBJ2-1
V gene: TRBV19
D gene: TRBD2
clone size: .
CDR3 DNA: TGTGCCAGTAGTCAACAGGATGGGGGGGATGAGCAGTTCTTC
CDR3 protein: CASSQQDGGDEQFF

J gene: TRBJ2-3
V gene: TRBV7-9
D gene: .
clone size: .
CDR3 DNA: TGTGCCAGCAGCTTAGGGCGCGTCGGAGCGAACCCGGATACGCAGTATTTT
CDR3 protein: CASSLGRVGANPDTQYF

J gene: TRBJ1-2
V gene: TRBV10-3
D gene: .
clone size: .
CDR3 DNA: TGTGCCATCACGACGGGAATGGGGTATGGCTACACCTTC
CDR3 protein: CAITTGMGYGYTF

J gene: TRBJ1-2
V gene: TRBV5-8
D gene: TRBD1
clone size: .
CDR3 DNA: TGTGCCAGCAGCTTGGCGGGGGGACAGGGAGCCGCTAACTATGGCTACACCTTC
CDR3 protein: CASSLAGGQGAANYGYTF

J gene: TRBJ1-6
V gene: TRBV9
D gene: TRBD1
clone size: once
CDR3 DNA: TGTGCCAGCAGCGTAGGGGGACAGCAGGTTAATTCACCCCTCCACTTT
CDR3 protein: CASSVGGQQVNSPLHF

J gene: TRBJ2-5
V gene: TRBV9
D gene: .
clone size: once
CDR3 DNA: TGTGCCAGCAACGTGGAAGGGGAGACCCAGTACTTC
CDR3 protein: CASNVEGETQYF